A selection of T cell receptor beta chains follows, all from one sample in a study of cytomegalovirus exposure and HLA in healthy donors. Profiled with immunoSEQ multiplex PCR; TCRdb holds only in-frame clones, not every one. The sample lists approximately 210,000 clones; 87% were seen once. The sequencing input was PBMCs. These TCRs come from a man aged 30 to 45 in good health and CMV-seronegative. The CDR3 runs from the conserved cysteine through the conserved F or W. The order of the fields is D gene, V gene, J gene, clone size, CDR3 DNA, CDR3 protein. A D gene is named only where the DNA matches it firmly. The size field is filled for only some rows; it gives once, few, many or a size class.

TRBD1	TRBV2	TRBJ1-5	NA	TGTGCCAGCAGCCTAGGACAGGACAAATATCAGCCCCAGCATTTT	CASSLGQDKYQPQHF
TRBD1	TRBV2	TRBJ2-7	NA	TGTGCCAGCAGAGGACAGGGCCTAATCTACGAGCAGTACTTC	CASRGQGLIYEQYF
NA	TRBV5-1	TRBJ2-2	NA	TGCGCCAGCAGCTTACTGGACAGCTCGAACACCGGGGAGCTGTTTTTT	CASSLLDSSNTGELFF
TRBD1	TRBV6-5	TRBJ2-7	NA	TGTGCCAGCAGTTACGACAGGGGGCGTCCCTACGAGCAGTACTTC	CASSYDRGRPYEQYF
TRBD1	TRBV12-5	TRBJ2-3	NA	TGTGCTAGTGCGCTGCAGGGGGAGTCGGATACGCAGTATTTT	CASALQGESDTQYF
TRBD2	TRBV5-4	TRBJ2-3	NA	TGTGCCAGCAGCTTGGGGCTAGCGGGAGATACGCAGTATTTT	CASSLGLAGDTQYF
NA	TRBV11-2	TRBJ2-1	NA	TGTGCCAGCAGCTTTCCCACCCGAGAGGGAGGACCCTACAATGAGCAGTTCTTC	CASSFPTREGGPYNEQFF
NA	TRBV19	TRBJ2-7	NA	TGTGCCAGTAGTATTGGAAAGGGGCACCGATTGTCCTACGAGCAGTACTTC	CASSIGKGHRLSYEQYF
NA	TRBV7-2	TRBJ2-7	once	TGTGCCAGCAGCACTTATCTCTACTACGAGCAGTACTTC	CASSTYLYYEQYF
TRBD1	TRBV6-6	TRBJ2-4	NA	TGTGCCAGCAGACTAGACAGGGAAAAAAACATTCAGTACTTC	CASRLDREKNIQYF
NA	TRBV7-6	TRBJ2-5	NA	TGTGCCAGCAGCGAGAACTCTAGATGGGGCGAGACCCAGTACTTC	CASSENSRWGETQYF
NA	TRBV6-5	TRBJ1-3	NA	TGTGCCAGCAGTATACGGAGCTCTGGAAACACCATATATTTT	CASSIRSSGNTIYF
NA	TRBV14	TRBJ2-7	NA	TGTGCCAGCAGCCAAGGAACGGGAGTATTAGGCGAGCAGTACTTC	CASSQGTGVLGEQYF
TRBD1	TRBV28	TRBJ2-1	NA	TGTGCCAGCAGTTCCAGGACAGGGAGGAGGATATACAATGAGCAGTTCTTC	CASSSRTGRRIYNEQFF
TRBD2	TRBV18	TRBJ2-3	NA	TGTGCCAGCTCACCCAGGGCTAGCGGGGCCCAGGGTACGCAGTATTTT	CASSPRASGAQGTQYF
TRBD1	TRBV19	TRBJ1-5	NA	TGTGCCAGTAGTATAGGTCCCGGGACAGGGAATCAGCCCCAGCATTTT	CASSIGPGTGNQPQHF
TRBD1	TRBV7-8	TRBJ1-6	once	TGTGCCAGCAGCCCCCCCCCAGGGGGCTCCTATAATTCACCCCTCCACTTT	CASSPPPGGSYNSPLHF
NA	TRBV5-8	TRBJ1-4	once	TGTGCCAGCAGCACCGGGACAAAAACAACTAATGAAAAACTGTTTTTT	CASSTGTKTTNEKLFF
TRBD1	TRBV29-1	TRBJ1-5	NA	TGCAGCGTCGCGGTGGGACAGGGTCAGCCCCAGCATTTT	CSVAVGQGQPQHF